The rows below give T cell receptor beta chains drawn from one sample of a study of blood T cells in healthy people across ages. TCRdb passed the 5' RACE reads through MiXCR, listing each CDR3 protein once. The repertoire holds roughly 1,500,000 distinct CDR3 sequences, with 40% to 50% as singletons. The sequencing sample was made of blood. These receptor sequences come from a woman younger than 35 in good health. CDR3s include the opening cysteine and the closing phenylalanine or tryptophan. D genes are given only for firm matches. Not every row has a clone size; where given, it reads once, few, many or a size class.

cdr3_aa: CASSFNRGPTEAFF
cdr3_nt: TGTGCCAGCAGCTTTAACAGGGGGCCTACTGAAGCTTTCTTT
d_call: TRBD1
cdr3_length: 14
j_call: TRBJ1-1
v_call: TRBV7-2
clone_size: .

cdr3_aa: CASSQQDKYEQYF
cdr3_nt: TGTGCCAGCAGTCAGCAAGACAAGTACGAGCAGTACTTC
d_call: .
cdr3_length: 13
j_call: TRBJ2-7
v_call: TRBV27
clone_size: few

cdr3_aa: CASSRGAGYNEQFF
cdr3_nt: TGTGCCAGCAGCCGCGGGGCGGGGTACAATGAGCAGTTCTTC
d_call: .
cdr3_length: 14
j_call: TRBJ2-1
v_call: TRBV14
clone_size: few

cdr3_aa: CSVEGPLNSDTQYF
cdr3_nt: TGCAGCGTTGAAGGCCCCCTAAACTCAGATACGCAGTATTTT
d_call: .
cdr3_length: 14
j_call: TRBJ2-3
v_call: TRBV29-1
clone_size: .

cdr3_aa: CASSLGGAQYTGELFF
cdr3_nt: TGCGCCAGCAGCTTGGGAGGGGCGCAGTACACCGGGGAGCTGTTTTTT
d_call: .
cdr3_length: 16
j_call: TRBJ2-2
v_call: TRBV5-1
clone_size: .

cdr3_aa: CANGGSNYGYTF
cdr3_nt: TGTGCCAACGGGGGAAGTAACTATGGCTACACCTTC
d_call: .
cdr3_length: 12
j_call: TRBJ1-2
v_call: TRBV30
clone_size: .

cdr3_aa: CSAQPGLAGNREQYF
cdr3_nt: TGCAGTGCCCAACCGGGACTAGCGGGAAACAGAGAGCAGTACTTC
d_call: TRBD2
cdr3_length: 15
j_call: TRBJ2-4
v_call: TRBV20-1
clone_size: .

cdr3_aa: CASSLDPYSGRGYTF
cdr3_nt: TGTGCCAGCAGCTTAGACCCTTACTCGGGCAGGGGCTACACCTTC
d_call: .
cdr3_length: 15
j_call: TRBJ1-2
v_call: TRBV7-9
clone_size: few

cdr3_aa: CSVEPGTSGGASGEQFF
cdr3_nt: TGCAGCGTTGAACCCGGGACAAGCGGGGGGGCCTCCGGTGAGCAGTTCTTC
d_call: TRBD2
cdr3_length: 17
j_call: TRBJ2-1
v_call: TRBV29-1
clone_size: few

cdr3_aa: CSAFGEYEQYF
cdr3_nt: TGCAGTGCGTTTGGGGAATACGAGCAGTACTTC
d_call: .
cdr3_length: 11
j_call: TRBJ2-7
v_call: TRBV20-1
clone_size: .

cdr3_aa: CASSESGGSSYNEQYF
cdr3_nt: TGCGCCAGCAGTGAGTCCGGCGGGAGCTCCTACAATGAGCAGTACTTC
d_call: TRBD2
cdr3_length: 16
j_call: TRBJ2-7
v_call: TRBV10-2
clone_size: .

cdr3_aa: CASSRDRGNPGPYNEQFF
cdr3_nt: TGTGCCAGCAGCCGGGACAGGGGAAATCCGGGGCCTTACAATGAGCAGTTCTTC
d_call: TRBD1
cdr3_length: 18
j_call: TRBJ2-1
v_call: TRBV6-1
clone_size: .

cdr3_aa: CASSRGGAGGTYNEQYF
cdr3_nt: TGTGCCAGCAGCCGAGGTGGGGCGGGTGGGACCTACAATGAGCAGTACTTC
d_call: .
cdr3_length: 17
j_call: TRBJ2-5
v_call: TRBV11-2
clone_size: once

cdr3_aa: CSARTSGIAQFF
cdr3_nt: TGCAGTGCAAGGACTAGCGGGATAGCGCAGTTCTTC
d_call: TRBD2
cdr3_length: 12
j_call: TRBJ2-1
v_call: TRBV20-1
clone_size: .

cdr3_aa: CASSHFAYQETQYF
cdr3_nt: TGTGCCAGCAGCCATTTTGCCTATCAAGAGACCCAGTACTTC
d_call: .
cdr3_length: 14
j_call: TRBJ2-5
v_call: TRBV14
clone_size: few

cdr3_aa: CSVEDRVFSGPDNEQFF
cdr3_nt: TGCAGCGTTGAAGACCGTGTCTTTAGCGGACCAGACAATGAGCAGTTCTTC
d_call: .
cdr3_length: 17
j_call: TRBJ2-1
v_call: TRBV29-1
clone_size: .

cdr3_aa: CASSKIGVEDGLLKGRNYGYTF
cdr3_nt: TGTGCCAGCAGCAAGATTGGCGTGGAAGACGGACTACTGAAGGGGCGGAACTATGGCTACACCTTC
d_call: .
cdr3_length: 22
j_call: TRBJ1-2
v_call: TRBV21-1
clone_size: .

cdr3_aa: CASSFSTSGSNHEQYF
cdr3_nt: TGCGCCAGCAGCTTCTCGACTAGCGGGAGTAACCACGAGCAGTACTTC
d_call: TRBD2
cdr3_length: 16
j_call: TRBJ2-7
v_call: TRBV5-1
clone_size: few

cdr3_aa: CASGFRLSYNEQFF
cdr3_nt: TGTGCCAGCGGCTTCCGGCTTTCCTACAATGAGCAGTTCTTC
d_call: .
cdr3_length: 14
j_call: TRBJ2-1
v_call: TRBV7-8
clone_size: few

cdr3_aa: CASSLATNPYNEQFF
cdr3_nt: TGCGCCAGCAGCTTGGCCACGAACCCCTACAATGAGCAGTTCTTC
d_call: .
cdr3_length: 15
j_call: TRBJ2-1
v_call: TRBV5-1
clone_size: .

cdr3_aa: CASSPRTGPFSYNSPLHF
cdr3_nt: TGTGCCAGCAGCCCCAGGACAGGGCCATTCTCCTATAATTCACCCCTCCACTTT
d_call: TRBD1
cdr3_length: 18
j_call: TRBJ1-6
v_call: TRBV9
clone_size: .

cdr3_aa: CASSGTGTSVEQYF
cdr3_nt: TGTGCCAGCAGCGGTACAGGGACTAGCGTCGAGCAGTACTTC
d_call: TRBD2
cdr3_length: 14
j_call: TRBJ2-7
v_call: TRBV11-2
clone_size: few

cdr3_aa: CASSLMGNEQFF
cdr3_nt: TGTGCCAGCAGTTTAATGGGGAATGAGCAGTTCTTC
d_call: .
cdr3_length: 12
j_call: TRBJ2-1
v_call: TRBV12-3/TRBV12-4
clone_size: many

cdr3_aa: CSADRAGYNEQFF
cdr3_nt: TGCAGTGCCGACAGGGCGGGTTACAATGAGCAGTTCTTC
d_call: TRBD1
cdr3_length: 13
j_call: TRBJ2-1
v_call: TRBV20-1
clone_size: .

cdr3_aa: CASSSPGSSTDTQYF
cdr3_nt: TGTGCCAGCAGCTCTCCAGGTTCTAGCACAGATACGCAGTATTTT
d_call: .
cdr3_length: 15
j_call: TRBJ2-3
v_call: TRBV7-2
clone_size: many

cdr3_aa: CASSSGVPPYGYTF
cdr3_nt: TGCGCCAGCAGCTCAGGGGTCCCTCCCTATGGCTACACCTTC
d_call: .
cdr3_length: 14
j_call: TRBJ1-2
v_call: TRBV5-1
clone_size: .

cdr3_aa: CASSALFIGQGGYCGYTF
cdr3_nt: TGTGCCAGCAGTGCCCTGTTTATAGGACAGGGGGGGTACTGTGGCTACACCTTC
d_call: TRBD1
cdr3_length: 18
j_call: TRBJ1-2
v_call: TRBV2
clone_size: .

cdr3_aa: CTSSRTSGAYNEQFF
cdr3_nt: TGTACCAGTAGTAGGACTAGCGGTGCCTACAATGAGCAGTTCTTC
d_call: TRBD2
cdr3_length: 15
j_call: TRBJ2-1
v_call: TRBV19
clone_size: .

cdr3_aa: CASNLGPQNTGELFF
cdr3_nt: TGTGCCAGCAACCTGGGGCCGCAGAACACCGGGGAGCTGTTTTTT
d_call: .
cdr3_length: 15
j_call: TRBJ2-2
v_call: TRBV11-2
clone_size: .

cdr3_aa: CASSSPSGGRETQYF
cdr3_nt: TGTGCCAGCAGTTCCCCTAGCGGGGGGCGGGAGACCCAGTACTTT
d_call: TRBD2
cdr3_length: 15
j_call: TRBJ2-5
v_call: TRBV6-2/TRBV6-3
clone_size: few